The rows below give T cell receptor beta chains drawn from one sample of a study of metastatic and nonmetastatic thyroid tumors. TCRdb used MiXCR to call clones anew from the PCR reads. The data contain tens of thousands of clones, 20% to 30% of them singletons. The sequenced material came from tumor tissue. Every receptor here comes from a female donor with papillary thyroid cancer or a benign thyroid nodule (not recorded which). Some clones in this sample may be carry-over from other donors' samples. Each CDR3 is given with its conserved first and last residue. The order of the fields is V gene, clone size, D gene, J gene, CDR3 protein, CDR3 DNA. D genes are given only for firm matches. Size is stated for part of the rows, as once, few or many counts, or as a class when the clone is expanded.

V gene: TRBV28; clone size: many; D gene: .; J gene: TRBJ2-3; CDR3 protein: CASSPTNTDTQYF; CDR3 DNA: TGTGCCAGCAGTCCTACTAACACAGATACGCAGTATTTT
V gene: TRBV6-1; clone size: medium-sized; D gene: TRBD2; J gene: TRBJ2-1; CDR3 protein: CASSRAGGVDNEQFF; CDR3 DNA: TGTGCCAGCAGTCGGGCGGGGGGCGTAGACAATGAGCAGTTCTTC
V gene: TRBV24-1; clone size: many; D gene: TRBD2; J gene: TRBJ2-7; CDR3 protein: CATSDQGGRVYEQYF; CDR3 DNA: TGTGCCACCAGTGATCAGGGCGGGAGGGTGTACGAGCAGTACTTC
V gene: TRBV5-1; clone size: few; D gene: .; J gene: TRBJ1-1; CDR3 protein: CASSLLRTATNTEAFF; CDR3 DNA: TGCGCCAGCAGCTTGCTCCGGACAGCGACGAACACTGAAGCTTTCTTT
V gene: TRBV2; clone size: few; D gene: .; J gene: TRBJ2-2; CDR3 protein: CASSPFVTSGELFF; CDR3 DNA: TGTGCCAGCAGTCCCTTTGTGACTAGCGGGGAGCTGTTTTTT
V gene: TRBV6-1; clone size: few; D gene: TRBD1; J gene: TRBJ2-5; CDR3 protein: CASRSGTGGVETQYF; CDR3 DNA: TGTGCCAGCAGATCCGGGACAGGGGGCGTGGAGACCCAGTACTTC
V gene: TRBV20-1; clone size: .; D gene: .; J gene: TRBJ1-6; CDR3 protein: CSAKALEASPLHF; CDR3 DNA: TGCAGTGCTAAGGCACTAGAGGCTTCACCCCTCCACTTT
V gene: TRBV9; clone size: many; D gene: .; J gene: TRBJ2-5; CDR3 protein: CASSEDLGQETQYF; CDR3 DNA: TGTGCCAGCAGCGAAGACCTGGGCCAAGAGACCCAGTACTTC
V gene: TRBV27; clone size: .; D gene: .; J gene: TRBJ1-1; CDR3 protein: CASSLGAEAFF; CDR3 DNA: TGTGCCAGCAGTTTGGGCGCTGAAGCTTTCTTT
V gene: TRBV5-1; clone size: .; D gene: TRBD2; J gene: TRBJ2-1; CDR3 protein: CASSQPGLAGPNEQFF; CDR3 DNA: TGCGCCAGCAGCCAACCTGGACTAGCGGGACCAAATGAGCAGTTCTTC
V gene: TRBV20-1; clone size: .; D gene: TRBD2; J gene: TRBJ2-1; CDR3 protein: CSAASGGATDEQFF; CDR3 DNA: TGCAGTGCTGCTAGCGGGGGGGCCACGGATGAGCAGTTCTTC
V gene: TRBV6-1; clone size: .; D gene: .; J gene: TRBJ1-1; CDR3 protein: CASSRPTGVNTEAFF; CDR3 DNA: TGTGCCAGCAGTCGACCCACCGGGGTGAACACTGAAGCTTTCTTT
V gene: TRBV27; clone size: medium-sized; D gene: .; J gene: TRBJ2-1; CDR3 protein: CASSFLRDNEQFF; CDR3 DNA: TGTGCCAGCAGTTTTCTTCGCGACAATGAGCAGTTCTTC
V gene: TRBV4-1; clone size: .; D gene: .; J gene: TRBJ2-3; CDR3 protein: CASTGGGLGTDTQYF; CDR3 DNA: TGCGCCAGCACCGGGGGCGGGTTGGGGACAGATACGCAGTATTTT
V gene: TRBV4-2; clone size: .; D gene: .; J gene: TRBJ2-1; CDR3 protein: CASSQDLADEQFF; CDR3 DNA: TGTGCCAGCAGCCAAGATCTTGCCGATGAGCAGTTCTTC
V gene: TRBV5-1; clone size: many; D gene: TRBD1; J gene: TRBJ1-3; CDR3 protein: CASSAIEGAAGNTIYF; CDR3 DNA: TGCGCCAGCAGTGCCATCGAGGGGGCGGCTGGAAACACCATATATTTT
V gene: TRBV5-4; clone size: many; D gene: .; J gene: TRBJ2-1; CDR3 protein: CASRSSGQSYNEQFF; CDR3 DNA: TGTGCCAGCAGAAGTTCGGGACAAAGCTACAATGAGCAGTTCTTC
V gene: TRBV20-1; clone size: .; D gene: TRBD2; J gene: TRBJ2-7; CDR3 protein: CSARDTGGPVEQYF; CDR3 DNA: TGCAGTGCTAGAGATACGGGAGGGCCTGTCGAGCAGTACTTC
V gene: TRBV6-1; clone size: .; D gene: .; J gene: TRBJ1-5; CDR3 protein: CASSPRPPGNQPQHF; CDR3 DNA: TGTGCCAGCAGTCCTCGGCCCCCTGGGAATCAGCCCCAACATTTT
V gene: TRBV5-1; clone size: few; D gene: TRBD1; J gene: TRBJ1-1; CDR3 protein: CASSLGDRSEAFF; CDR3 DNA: TGCGCCAGCAGCTTGGGGGACAGGTCTGAAGCTTTCTTT
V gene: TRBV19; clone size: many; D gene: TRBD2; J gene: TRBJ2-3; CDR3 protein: CASSIGLAAQYF; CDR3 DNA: TGTGCCAGTAGTATAGGACTAGCGGCGCAGTATTTT
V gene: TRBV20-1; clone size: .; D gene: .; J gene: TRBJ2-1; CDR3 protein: CSARKLESSYNEQFF; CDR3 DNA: TGCAGTGCTAGGAAACTAGAGTCCTCCTACAATGAGCAGTTCTTC
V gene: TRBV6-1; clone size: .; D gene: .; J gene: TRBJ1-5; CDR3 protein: CASSRRGDSNQPQHF; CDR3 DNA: TGTGCCAGCAGTCGGCGAGGCGATAGCAATCAGCCCCAGCATTTT